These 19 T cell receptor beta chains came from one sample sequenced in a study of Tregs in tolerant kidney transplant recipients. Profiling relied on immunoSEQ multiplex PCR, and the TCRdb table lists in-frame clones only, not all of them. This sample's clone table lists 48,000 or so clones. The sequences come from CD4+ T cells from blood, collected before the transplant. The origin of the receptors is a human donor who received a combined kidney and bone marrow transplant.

CDR3 bases read: TGTGCCAGCAGCTCCGGCTCTGGGGCCAACGTC. The encoded protein is CASSSGSGANV. The entire CDR3 sequence reads CASSSGSGANVLTF. The chain couples TRBV7-3 to TRBJ2-6, with unresolved D. The read terminates 3 residues ahead of where the CDR3 ends, so the germline J gene completes it. The CDR3 is made up of 14 amino acids. Germline V gene sequence: CDR1 SGHTA, CDR2 FQGTGA. V was pared by 4 bases and J by 0 bases, with 4 bases between.

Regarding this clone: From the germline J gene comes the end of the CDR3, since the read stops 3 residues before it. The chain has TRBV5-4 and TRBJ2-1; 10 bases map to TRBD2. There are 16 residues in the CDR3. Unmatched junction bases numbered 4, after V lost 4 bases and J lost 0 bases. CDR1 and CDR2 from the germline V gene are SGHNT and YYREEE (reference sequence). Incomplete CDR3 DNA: TGTGCCAGCAGCACCGGACTAGCGGCCTCCTACAATGAG. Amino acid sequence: CASSTGLAASYNE. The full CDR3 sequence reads CASSTGLAASYNEQFF. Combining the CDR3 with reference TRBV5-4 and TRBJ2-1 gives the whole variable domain ETGVTQSPTHLIKTRGQQVTLRCSSQSGHNTVSWYQQALGQGPQFIFQYYREEENGRGNFPPRFSGLQFPNYSSELNVNALELDDSALYLCASSTGLAASYNEQFFGPGTRLTVL.

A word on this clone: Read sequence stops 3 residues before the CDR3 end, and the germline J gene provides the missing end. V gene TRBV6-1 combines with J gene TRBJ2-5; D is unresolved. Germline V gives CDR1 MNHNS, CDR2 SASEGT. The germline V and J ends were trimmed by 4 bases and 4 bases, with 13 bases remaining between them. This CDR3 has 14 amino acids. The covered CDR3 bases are TGTGCCAGCAGTGCCCTAATAAATGTAGAGACC. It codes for CASSALINVET. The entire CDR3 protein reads CASSALINVETQYF.

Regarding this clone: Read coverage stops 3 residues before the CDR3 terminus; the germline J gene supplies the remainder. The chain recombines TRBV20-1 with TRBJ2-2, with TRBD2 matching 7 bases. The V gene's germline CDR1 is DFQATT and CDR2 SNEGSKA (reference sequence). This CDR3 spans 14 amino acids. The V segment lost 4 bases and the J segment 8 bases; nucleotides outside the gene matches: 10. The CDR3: CSAIAITSVGELFF. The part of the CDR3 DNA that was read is TGCAGTGCTATCGCAATAACTAGCGTTGGGGAG.

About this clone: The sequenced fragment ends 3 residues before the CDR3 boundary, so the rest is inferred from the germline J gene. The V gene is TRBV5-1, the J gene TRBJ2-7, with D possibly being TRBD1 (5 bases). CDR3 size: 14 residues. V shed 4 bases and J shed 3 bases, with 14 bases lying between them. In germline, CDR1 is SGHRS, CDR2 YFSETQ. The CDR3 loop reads CASSPGAGRYEQYF. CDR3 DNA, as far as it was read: TGCGCCAGCAGCCCTGGGGCAGGGCGCTACGAG.

The CDR3 DNA, read in part, is TGCGCCAGCAGTCACCTCCCCACCGGGACAGGGGGCGCATTTGCTAATGAAAAA. Its protein is CASSHLPTGTGGAFANEK. The full CDR3 protein reads CASSHLPTGTGGAFANEKLFF. The chain carries TRBV23-1 and TRBJ1-4; 12 bases are a match to TRBD1. The CDR3 end falls 3 residues outside the read, so it is completed with the germline J gene. TRBV23-1 is an open reading frame, and its role is uncertain. Trimming removed 3 bases from V and 3 bases from J; junction bases left unmatched: 17. This CDR3 has 21 amino acids.

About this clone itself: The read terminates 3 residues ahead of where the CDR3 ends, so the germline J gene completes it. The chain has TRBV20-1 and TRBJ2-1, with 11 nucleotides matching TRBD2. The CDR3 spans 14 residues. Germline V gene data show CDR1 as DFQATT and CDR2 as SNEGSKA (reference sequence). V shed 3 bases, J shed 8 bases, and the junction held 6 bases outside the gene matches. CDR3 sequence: CSARPTSGSYEQFF. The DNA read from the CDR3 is TGCAGTGCTAGGCCAACTAGCGGGAGCTATGAG.

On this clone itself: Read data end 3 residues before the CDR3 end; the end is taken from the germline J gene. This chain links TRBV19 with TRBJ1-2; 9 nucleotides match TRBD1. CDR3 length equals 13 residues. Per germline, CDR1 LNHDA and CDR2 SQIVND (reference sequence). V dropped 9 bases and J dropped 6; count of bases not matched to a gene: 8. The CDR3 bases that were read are TGTGCCAGCAACGGACAGGGGAAAAATGGC. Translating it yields CASNGQGKNG. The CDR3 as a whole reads CASNGQGKNGYTF.

Incomplete CDR3 DNA: TGCAGTGCTCGGGACACTTCGAGGGTAGATACG. It translates to CSARDTSRVDT. The full CDR3 protein is CSARDTSRVDTQYF. The genes are TRBV20-1 and TRBJ2-3, with TRBD1 as a possible D gene (6 bases). With the read ending 3 residues before the CDR3 end, the germline J gene is used to fill in that end. V was trimmed by 5 bases and J by 5 bases, leaving 17 bases between them. Germline CDR1 is DFQATT and CDR2 is SNEGSKA (reference sequence). This CDR3 has 14 amino acids.

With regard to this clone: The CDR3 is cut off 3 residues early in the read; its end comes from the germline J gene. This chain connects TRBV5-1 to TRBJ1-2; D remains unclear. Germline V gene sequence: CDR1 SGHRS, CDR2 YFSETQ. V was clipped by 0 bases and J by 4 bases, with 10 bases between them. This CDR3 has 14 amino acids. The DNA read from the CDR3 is TGCGCCAGCAGCTTGGCGGACTCTCCCTATGGC. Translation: CASSLADSPYG. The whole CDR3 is CASSLADSPYGYTF.

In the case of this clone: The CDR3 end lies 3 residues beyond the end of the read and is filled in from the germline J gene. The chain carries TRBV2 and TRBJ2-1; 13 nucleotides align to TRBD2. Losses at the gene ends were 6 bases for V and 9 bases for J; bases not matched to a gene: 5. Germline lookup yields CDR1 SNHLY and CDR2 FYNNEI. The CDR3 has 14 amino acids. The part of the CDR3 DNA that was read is TGTGCCAGCAGAGGACTAGCGGGAGTAGGTGAG. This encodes CASRGLAGVGE. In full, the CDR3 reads CASRGLAGVGEQFF. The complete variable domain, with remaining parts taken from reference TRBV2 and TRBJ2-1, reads EPEVTQTPSHQVTQMGQEVILRCVPISNHLYFYWYRQILGQKVEFLVSFYNNEISEKSEIFDDQFSVERPDGSNFTLKIRSTKLEDSAMYFCASRGLAGVGEQFFGPGTRLTVL.

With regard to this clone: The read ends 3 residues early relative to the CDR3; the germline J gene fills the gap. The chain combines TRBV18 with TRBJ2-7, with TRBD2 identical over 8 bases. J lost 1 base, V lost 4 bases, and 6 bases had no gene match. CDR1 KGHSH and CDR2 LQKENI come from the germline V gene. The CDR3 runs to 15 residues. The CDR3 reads CASSQPGLGSYEQYF. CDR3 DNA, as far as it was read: TGTGCCAGCTCACAACCGGGACTAGGGTCCTACGAG.

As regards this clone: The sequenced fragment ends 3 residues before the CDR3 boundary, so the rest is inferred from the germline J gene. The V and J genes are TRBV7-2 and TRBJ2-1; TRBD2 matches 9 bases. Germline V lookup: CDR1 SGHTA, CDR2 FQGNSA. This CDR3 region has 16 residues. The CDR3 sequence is CASRLALAGGPNEQFF. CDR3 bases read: TGTGCAAGTCGCTTAGCGCTGGCGGGAGGGCCGAATGAG.

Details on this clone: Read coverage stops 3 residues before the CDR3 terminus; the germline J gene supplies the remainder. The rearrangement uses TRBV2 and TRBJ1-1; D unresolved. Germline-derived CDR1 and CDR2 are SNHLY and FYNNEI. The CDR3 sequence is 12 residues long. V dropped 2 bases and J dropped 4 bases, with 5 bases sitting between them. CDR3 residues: CASSERGTEAFF. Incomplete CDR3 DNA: TGTGCCAGCAGTGAACGAGGCACTGAA.

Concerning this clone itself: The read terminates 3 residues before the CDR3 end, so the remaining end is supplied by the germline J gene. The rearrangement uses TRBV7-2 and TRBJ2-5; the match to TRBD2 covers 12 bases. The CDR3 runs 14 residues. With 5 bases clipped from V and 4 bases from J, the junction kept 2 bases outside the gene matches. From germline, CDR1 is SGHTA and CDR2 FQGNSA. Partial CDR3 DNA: TGTGCCAGCAGCGCGGGACTAGCGGGAGAGACC. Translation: CASSAGLAGET. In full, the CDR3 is CASSAGLAGETQYF. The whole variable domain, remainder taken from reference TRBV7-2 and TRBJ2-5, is GAGVSQSPSNKVTEKGKDVELRCDPISGHTALYWYRQSLGQGLEFLIYFQGNSAPDKSGLPSDRFSAERTGGSVSTLTIQRTQQEDSAVYLCASSAGLAGETQYFGPGTRLLVL.

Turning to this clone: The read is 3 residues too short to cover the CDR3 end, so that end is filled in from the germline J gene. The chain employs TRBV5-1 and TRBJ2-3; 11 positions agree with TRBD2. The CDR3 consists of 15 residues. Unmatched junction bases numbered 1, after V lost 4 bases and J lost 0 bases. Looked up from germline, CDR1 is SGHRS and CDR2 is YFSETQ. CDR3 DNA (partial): TGCGCCAGCAGCCGGACTAGCGGGAGCACAGATACG. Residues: CASSRTSGSTDT. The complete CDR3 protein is CASSRTSGSTDTQYF.

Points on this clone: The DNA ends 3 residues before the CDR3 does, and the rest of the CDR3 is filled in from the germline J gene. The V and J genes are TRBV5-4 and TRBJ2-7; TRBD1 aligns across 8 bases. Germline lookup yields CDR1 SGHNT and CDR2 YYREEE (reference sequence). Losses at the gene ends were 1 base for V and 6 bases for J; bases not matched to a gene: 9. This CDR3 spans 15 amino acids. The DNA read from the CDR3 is TGTGCCAGCAGCTTGCAGGGGGCCGGTAGCGGCGAG. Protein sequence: CASSLQGAGSGE. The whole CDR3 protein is CASSLQGAGSGEQYF.

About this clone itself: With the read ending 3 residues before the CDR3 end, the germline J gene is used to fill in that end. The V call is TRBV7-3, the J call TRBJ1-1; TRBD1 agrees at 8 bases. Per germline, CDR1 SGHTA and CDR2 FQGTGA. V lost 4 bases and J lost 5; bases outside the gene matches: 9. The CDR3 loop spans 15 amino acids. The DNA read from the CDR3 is TGTGCCAGCAGCTCTAATCACAGGGGGTCTACTGAA. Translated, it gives CASSSNHRGSTE. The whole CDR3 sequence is CASSSNHRGSTEAFF.

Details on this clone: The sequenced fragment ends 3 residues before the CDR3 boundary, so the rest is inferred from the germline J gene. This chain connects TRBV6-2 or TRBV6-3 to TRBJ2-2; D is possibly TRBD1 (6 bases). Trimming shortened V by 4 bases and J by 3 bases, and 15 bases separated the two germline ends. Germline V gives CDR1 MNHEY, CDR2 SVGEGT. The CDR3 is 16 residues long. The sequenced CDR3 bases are TGTGCCAGCAGTTCAATTCCCGGGACATACACCGGGGAG. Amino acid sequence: CASSSIPGTYTGE. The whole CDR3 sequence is CASSSIPGTYTGELFF.